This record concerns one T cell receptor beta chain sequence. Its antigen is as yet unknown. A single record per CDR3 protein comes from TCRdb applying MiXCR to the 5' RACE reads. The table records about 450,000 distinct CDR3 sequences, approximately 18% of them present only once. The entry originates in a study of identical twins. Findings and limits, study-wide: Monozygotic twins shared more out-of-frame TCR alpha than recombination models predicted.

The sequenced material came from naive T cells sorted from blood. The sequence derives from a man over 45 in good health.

This CDR3 is CASSFQKTSGSRNEQFF. CDR3 DNA sequence: TGTGCCAGCAGTTTCCAGAAGACTAGCGGGAGTCGTAATGAGCAGTTCTTC. The rearrangement links TRBV27 to TRBJ2-1; 12 bases are a match to TRBD2. The CDR3 is 17 residues long. With V trimmed by 3 bases and J by 7 bases, 10 bases remained unmatched. CDR1 and CDR2 (germline): MNHEY, SMNVEV (reference sequence).